This T cell receptor (beta chain) comes out of a study of early T cells in non-severe SARS-CoV-2 infection. Looking at the study overall: Bulk RNA from unsorted whole blood was sequenced; chains were unpaired. General study points: Clonotype matching in VDJdb favored anti-spike CD8 responses and did not capture private and CD4 specificities.

cDNA molecules, individually, were tagged with unique molecular identifiers. MiXCR, run by TCRdb on the 5' RACE reads, gives a single entry per CDR3 protein. The sample contains around 77,000 distinct CDR3 sequences, over 4% of which appear only once. V lost 4 bases and J lost 6; bases outside the gene matches: 16. Germline values: CDR1 SGHRS, CDR2 YFSETQ. This CDR3 has 17 amino acids. Comment on this clonotype: What it recognizes is unknown.

The clonotype was recovered from an adult who was a healthcare worker with PCR-confirmed SARS-CoV-2 infection or an uninfected control (not recorded which). The sample in question was whole blood, obtained at baseline. The chain carries TRBV5-1 and TRBJ2-1, with 7 positions matching TRBD2. The CDR3 nucleotides are TGCGCCAGCAGCGCCACTCAGGGTCCTCGCGGGGGCAATGAGCAGTTCTTC. Protein: CASSATQGPRGGNEQFF.